This TCR beta chain appears in the sequencing data of a study of T-cell reconstitution after alpha-beta-depleted transplantation in children. Trimming stripped 10 bases from V and 2 bases from J, with 12 bases between. This CDR3 is built from 12 residues. This clonotype has a handful of counts. Unique molecular identifiers featured in how the TCRbeta library was prepared. TCRdb reprocessed the PCR reads with MiXCR, giving one entry per CDR3 protein. The table lists 350,000 to 500,000 distinct CDR3 sequences, 43% of them singletons. Sequenced here: PBMCs, sampled before TCRalphabeta/CD19-depleted stem cell transplant. The chain couples TRBV12-3 or TRBV12-4 to TRBJ2-7, with TRBD2 as a possible D gene (6 bases). The sequence came from a girl aged 2-10 years with aplastic anemia, due to receive a stem cell transplant. CDR3 amino acids: CATQTGAYEQYF. The DNA of the CDR3 is TGTGCCACTCAAACGGGGGCCTACGAGCAGTACTTC.